This entry features one T cell receptor (beta chain) sequence. The sample belongs to a study of neoadjuvant anti-PD-1 for oral cavity cancer. Study as a whole: Patients without progression got a fourth dose around day 43.

Cohort: HPV-negative, locally advanced oral cavity squamous cell carcinoma patients. V gave up 7 bases and J gave up 5 bases, with 18 bases separating them. This CDR3 is 14 amino acids long. Germline V gene data show CDR1 as SGHNT and CDR2 as YYREEE (reference sequence). Profiled with immunoSEQ multiplex PCR; TCRdb holds only in-frame clones, not every one. The sample yields 5,500 to 7,500 clones, about three quarters seen once. The material was PBMCs, obtained before nivolumab (anti-PD-1) treatment. The V gene is TRBV5-4, the J gene TRBJ1-1, with D perhaps matching TRBD1 (6 bases). The TCR comes from a person aged 35-79 years with oral cavity squamous cell carcinoma. CDR3 sequence (DNA): TGTGCCAGCCCCTCTCTACAGGGTGGTACTGAAGCTTTCTTT. Its protein is CASPSLQGGTEAFF.